The 16 T cell receptor beta chains presented below share a single source sample, sequenced in a study of cytomegalovirus exposure and HLA in healthy donors. PCR involved 60 Vbeta and 13 Jbeta primers. Repertoires were generated with immunoSEQ multiplex PCR, while TCRdb's copy carries only in-frame clones and drops some. The sample contains more than 100,000 clones, about three quarters of which appear only once. The sequenced sample was PBMCs. These receptors were obtained from a woman under 30 in good health and CMV-seronegative.

The gene calls are TRBV6-5 and TRBJ1-2; D is possibly TRBD1 (6 bases). The CDR3 has 12 residues. CDR1 MNHEY and CDR2 SVGAGI come from the germline V gene. V was pared by 8 bases and J by 0 bases, with 7 bases between. The CDR3 bases are TGTGCCAGCCAGGGGACTAACTATGGCTACACCTTC. Translated, it gives CASQGTNYGYTF.

This chain joins TRBV4-1 and TRBJ2-1; no reliable D call. CDR3 length: 15 residues. V was clipped by 0 bases and J by 1 base, with 7 bases between them. The V gene's germline CDR1 is MGHRA and CDR2 YSYEKL. Here the CDR3 reads CASSQERRSYNEQFF. CDR3 nucleotide sequence: TGCGCCAGCAGCCAAGAACGGAGATCCTACAATGAGCAGTTCTTC.

The rearrangement joins TRBV5-4 to TRBJ2-5, with D unclear. CDR1 SGHNT and CDR2 YYREEE come from the germline V gene (reference sequence). Trimming removed 0 bases from V and 2 bases from J, with 11 bases in between. The CDR3 length is 15 residues. CDR3 DNA: TGTGCCAGCAGCTTGGATGGCCTGCAACAAGAGACCCAGTACTTC. This gives the protein CASSLDGLQQETQYF.

The chain combines TRBV7-9 with TRBJ2-5; no reliable D call. The CDR3 has 11 amino acids. The germline gives CDR1 SEHNR, CDR2 FQNEAQ (reference sequence). Deletions cut 5 bases from V and 5 bases from J, with 6 bases between. The CDR3, as DNA: TGTGCCAGCAGCCCTAAGGAGACCCAGTACTTC. Amino acid sequence: CASSPKETQYF. The whole variable domain, remainder taken from reference TRBV7-9 and TRBJ2-5, is DTGVSQNPRHKITKRGQNVTFRCDPISEHNRLYWYRQTLGQGPEFLTYFQNEAQLEKSRLLSDRFSAERPKGSFSTLEIQRTEQGDSAMYLCASSPKETQYFGPGTRLLVL.

The chain recombines TRBV27 with TRBJ1-4; D unclear. CDR1 is MNHEY, CDR2 SMNVEV, per germline (reference sequence). The CDR3 spans 15 residues. The V end was cut by 2 bases, the J end by 0 bases, with 7 bases between. CDR3 sequence reads: CASSLLGATNEKLFF. The CDR3, as DNA: TGTGCCAGCAGTTTACTAGGTGCAACTAATGAAAAACTGTTTTTT.

This chain uses TRBV30 with TRBJ2-3, with TRBD2 identical over 10 bases. Trimming removed 7 bases from V and 4 bases from J; junction bases left unmatched: 14. The germline V gene has CDR1 GTSNPN and CDR2 SVGIG (reference sequence). The CDR3 is 16 residues long. This CDR3 reads CALGVGSSGSSDTQYF. CDR3 DNA: TGTGCCTTGGGCGTCGGGTCTAGCGGGAGTTCAGATACGCAGTATTTT.

V is TRBV6-5 and J is TRBJ1-1; D uncertain. V was clipped by 7 bases and J by 1 base, with 10 bases between them. Per the germline V gene, CDR1 is MNHEY and CDR2 is SVGAGI. The CDR3 is made up of 13 amino acids. This chain's CDR3 is CASIGLWNTEAFF. CDR3 nucleotide sequence: TGTGCCAGCATCGGACTCTGGAACACTGAAGCTTTCTTT.

Comments on this clone: Its ends do not fully match the called genes, so a read error is possible. The CDR3 DNA is TGTTCCAGCACCAAGGACAGCCTGAACACTGAAGCTTTCTTT. Translation: CSSTKDSLNTEAFF. The chain couples TRBV7-9 to TRBJ1-1, with D tentatively TRBD1 (6 bases). The CDR3 runs to 14 residues. In germline, CDR1 is SEHNR, CDR2 FQNEAQ (reference sequence).

This clone was seen more than once but under ten times. This chain joins TRBV6-5 and TRBJ2-1; 8 bases fit TRBD1. The CDR3 consists of 11 residues. Germline V gene sequence: CDR1 MNHEY, CDR2 SVGAGI. V shed 6 bases and J 14 bases; nucleotides not matched to a gene: 6. CDR3 loop: CASSIEDREFF. Here the CDR3 DNA reads TGTGCCAGCAGCATAGAGGACAGGGAGTTCTTC.

The genes are TRBV9 and TRBJ2-5, with 14 bases aligning to TRBD2. Trimming at V came to 3 bases and at J to 5 bases, leaving 12 bases not matched to a gene. The CDR3 contains 18 residues. The V gene's germline CDR1 is SGDLS and CDR2 YYNGEE. The CDR3 DNA reads as TGTGCCAGCAGCGCTCGGGGACTAGCGGGAGTTGGTGATGAGACCCAGTACTTC. Protein: CASSARGLAGVGDETQYF.

The chain uses TRBV6-6 and TRBJ1-1; D not certain. This CDR3 is built from 12 residues. CDR1 is MNHNY and CDR2 is SVGAGI in the germline V gene (reference sequence). Trimming shortened V by 5 bases and J by 5 bases, and 9 bases separated the two germline ends. The chain's CDR3 is CASSQSSTEAFF. The DNA of the CDR3 is TGTGCCAGCAGTCAATCTAGTACTGAAGCTTTCTTT.

This clone was detected once. This chain uses TRBV5-1 with TRBJ1-5, with 9 bases aligning to TRBD1. Germline-derived CDR1 and CDR2 are SGHRS and YFSETQ. This CDR3 is 14 amino acids long. V trimming: 4 bases; J trimming: 4 bases; junction bases outside the gene matches: 3. In DNA form, the CDR3 reads TGCGCCAGCAGCCCGGGGACAGGGAATCAGCCCCAGCATTTT. Amino acids: CASSPGTGNQPQHF.

This chain joins TRBV4-2 and TRBJ1-1; no reliable D call. The V end lost 1 base, the J end lost 0 bases, and 6 bases lay between the germline ends. In germline, CDR1 is LGHNA, CDR2 YNFKEQ. This CDR3 spans 14 amino acids. Here the CDR3 DNA reads TGTGCCAGCAGCCAAGTATCTGTGAACACTGAAGCTTTCTTT. Translated: CASSQVSVNTEAFF.

This clone appeared a few times. The chain links TRBV29-1 to TRBJ1-1; D gene ambiguous. Germline V gene sequence: CDR1 SQVTM, CDR2 ANQGSEA. The CDR3 is made up of 12 amino acids. The V end lost 6 bases, the J end lost 0 bases, and 8 bases lay between the germline ends. The DNA for the CDR3 is TGCAGCGTGAATACAATGAACACTGAAGCTTTCTTT. The encoded protein is CSVNTMNTEAFF.

The chain joins TRBV19 to TRBJ2-5; TRBD1 might be the D (5 bases). The CDR3 covers 13 residues. The ends were cut back, 10 bases at V and 5 bases at J, with 17 bases in the middle. CDR1 LNHDA and CDR2 SQIVND come from the germline V gene (reference sequence). In DNA, the CDR3 is TGTGCCACTCGATCTACAGGTCCGGAGACCCAGTACTTC. Its protein is CATRSTGPETQYF.

This chain uses TRBV2 with TRBJ2-7, with TRBD2 as a possible D gene (7 bases). This CDR3 region has 13 residues. Trimming left V 4 bases short and J 6 bases short, with 13 bases between. Germline values: CDR1 SNHLY, CDR2 FYNNEI. CDR3 residues: CASSATGRGEQYF. Here the CDR3 DNA reads TGTGCCAGCAGTGCCACAGGGAGGGGCGAGCAGTACTTC. Full variable domain (missing parts from reference TRBV2 and TRBJ2-7): EPEVTQTPSHQVTQMGQEVILRCVPISNHLYFYWYRQILGQKVEFLVSFYNNEISEKSEIFDDQFSVERPDGSNFTLKIRSTKLEDSAMYFCASSATGRGEQYFGPGTRLTVT.